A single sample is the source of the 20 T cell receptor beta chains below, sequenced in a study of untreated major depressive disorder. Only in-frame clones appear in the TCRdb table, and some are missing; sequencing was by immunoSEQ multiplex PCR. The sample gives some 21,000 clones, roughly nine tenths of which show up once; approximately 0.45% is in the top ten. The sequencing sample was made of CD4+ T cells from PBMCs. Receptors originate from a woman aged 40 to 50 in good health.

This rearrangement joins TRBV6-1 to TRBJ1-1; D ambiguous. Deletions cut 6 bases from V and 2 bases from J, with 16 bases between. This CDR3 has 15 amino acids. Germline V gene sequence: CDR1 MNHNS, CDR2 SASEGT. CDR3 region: CASSPNRLGNTEAFF. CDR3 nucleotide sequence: TGTGCCAGCAGCCCAAACAGATTGGGAAACACTGAAGCTTTCTTT.

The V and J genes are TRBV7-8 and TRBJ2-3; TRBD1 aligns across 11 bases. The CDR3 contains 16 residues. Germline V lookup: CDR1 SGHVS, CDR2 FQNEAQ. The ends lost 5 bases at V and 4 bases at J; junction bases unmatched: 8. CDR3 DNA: TGTGCCAGCAGCATACGGACAGGGGGCACATCAGATACGCAGTATTTT. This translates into CASSIRTGGTSDTQYF.

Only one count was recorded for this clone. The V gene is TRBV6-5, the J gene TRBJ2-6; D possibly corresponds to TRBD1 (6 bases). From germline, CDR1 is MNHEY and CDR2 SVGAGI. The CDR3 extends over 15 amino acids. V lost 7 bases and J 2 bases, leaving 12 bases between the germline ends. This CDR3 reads CASTLQGPGANVLTF. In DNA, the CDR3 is TGTGCCAGCACTTTACAGGGCCCTGGGGCCAACGTCCTGACTTTC.

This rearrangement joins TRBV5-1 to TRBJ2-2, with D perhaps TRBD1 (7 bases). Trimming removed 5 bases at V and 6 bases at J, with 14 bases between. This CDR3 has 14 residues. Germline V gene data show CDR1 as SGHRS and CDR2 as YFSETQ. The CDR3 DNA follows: TGCGCCAGCAGGCGGGACAGATTCGCCGGGGAGCTGTTTTTT. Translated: CASRRDRFAGELFF.

The CDR3 DNA is TGTGCCAGCAGTCGCCCTGGCAGGGGCAACTATGGCTACACCTTC. This translates into CASSRPGRGNYGYTF. The rearrangement joins TRBV28 to TRBJ1-2; weak D call: TRBD1 (6 bases). V was trimmed by 5 bases and J by 2 bases, leaving 15 bases between them. Germline loops: CDR1 MDHEN, CDR2 SYDVKM. The CDR3 sequence is 15 residues long.

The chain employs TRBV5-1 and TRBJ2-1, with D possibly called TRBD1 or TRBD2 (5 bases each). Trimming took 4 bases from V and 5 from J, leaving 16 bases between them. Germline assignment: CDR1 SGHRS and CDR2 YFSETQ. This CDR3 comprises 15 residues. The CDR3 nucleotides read TGCGCCAGCAGCCACGGGACGAACAACAACAATGAGCAGTTCTTC. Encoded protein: CASSHGTNNNNEQFF. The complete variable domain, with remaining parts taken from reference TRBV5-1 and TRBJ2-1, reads KAGVTQTPRYLIKTRGQQVTLSCSPISGHRSVSWYQQTPGQGLQFLFEYFSETQRNKGNFPGRFSGRQFSNSRSEMNVSTLELGDSALYLCASSHGTNNNNEQFFGPGTRLTVL.

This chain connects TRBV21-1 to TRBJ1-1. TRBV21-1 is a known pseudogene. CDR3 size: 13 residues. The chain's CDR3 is CASSKAQEEGAFF. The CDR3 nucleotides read TGTGCCAGCAGCAAAGCGCAGGAGGAGGGAGCTTTCTTT.

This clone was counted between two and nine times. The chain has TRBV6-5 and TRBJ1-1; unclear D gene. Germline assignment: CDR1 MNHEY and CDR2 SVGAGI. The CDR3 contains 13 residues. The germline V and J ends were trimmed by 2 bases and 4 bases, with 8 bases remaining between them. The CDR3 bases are TGTGCCAGCAGTTACCTCAGGACCACTGAAGCTTTCTTT. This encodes CASSYLRTTEAFF.

The DNA for the CDR3 is TGTGCCAGCAGCTCCCGGGACGGTCAGCCCCAGCATTTT. Translation gives CASSSRDGQPQHF. The chain joins TRBV5-5 to TRBJ1-5; D possibly corresponds to TRBD1 (5 bases). V gave up 3 bases and J gave up 6 bases, with 10 bases separating them. CDR3 length equals 13 residues. Looked up from germline, CDR1 is SGHKS and CDR2 is YYEKEE (reference sequence).

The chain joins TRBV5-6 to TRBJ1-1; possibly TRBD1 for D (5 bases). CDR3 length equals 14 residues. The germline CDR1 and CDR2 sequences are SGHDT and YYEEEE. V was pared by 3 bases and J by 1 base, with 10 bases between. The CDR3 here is CASSWGWRNTEAFF. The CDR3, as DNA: TGTGCCAGCAGCTGGGGGTGGAGGAACACTGAAGCTTTCTTT.

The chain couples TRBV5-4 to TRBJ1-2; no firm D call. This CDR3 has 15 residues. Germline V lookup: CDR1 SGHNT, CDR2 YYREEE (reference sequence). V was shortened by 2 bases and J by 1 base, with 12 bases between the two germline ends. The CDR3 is CASSFGEVLNYGYTF. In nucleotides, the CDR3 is TGTGCCAGCAGCTTCGGTGAAGTTCTTAACTATGGCTACACCTTC.

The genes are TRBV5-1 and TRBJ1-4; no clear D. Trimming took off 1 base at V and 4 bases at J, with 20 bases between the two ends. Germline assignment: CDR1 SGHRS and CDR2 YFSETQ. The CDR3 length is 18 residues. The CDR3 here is CASSLTFSGPGDNEKLFF. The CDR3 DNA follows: TGCGCCAGCAGCTTGACTTTCTCCGGCCCTGGGGATAATGAAAAACTGTTTTTT.

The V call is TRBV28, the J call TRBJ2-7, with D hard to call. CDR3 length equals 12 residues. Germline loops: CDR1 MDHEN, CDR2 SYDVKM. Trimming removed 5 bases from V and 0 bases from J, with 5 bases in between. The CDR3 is CASSAHSYEQYF. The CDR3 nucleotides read TGTGCCAGCAGTGCTCACTCCTACGAGCAGTACTTC. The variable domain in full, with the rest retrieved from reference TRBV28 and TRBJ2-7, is DVKVTQSSRYLVKRTGEKVFLECVQDMDHENMFWYRQDPGLGLRLIYFSYDVKMKEKGDIPEGYSVSREKKERFSLILESASTNQTSMYLCASSAHSYEQYFGPGTRLTVT.

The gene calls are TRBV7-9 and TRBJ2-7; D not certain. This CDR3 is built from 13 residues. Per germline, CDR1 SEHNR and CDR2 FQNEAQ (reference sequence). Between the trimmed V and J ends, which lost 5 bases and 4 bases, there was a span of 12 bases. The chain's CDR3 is CASSPIVGYEQYV. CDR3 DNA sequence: TGTGCCAGCAGCCCCATAGTGGGGTACGAGCAGTACGTC.

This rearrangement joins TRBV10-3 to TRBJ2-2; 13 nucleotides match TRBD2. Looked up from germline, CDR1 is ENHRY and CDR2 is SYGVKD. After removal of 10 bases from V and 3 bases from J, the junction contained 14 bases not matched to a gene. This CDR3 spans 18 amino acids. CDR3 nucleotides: TGTGCCACCGGGGACGGACTAGCGGGAGTTGGAGACACCGGGGAGCTGTTTTTT. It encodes CATGDGLAGVGDTGELFF.

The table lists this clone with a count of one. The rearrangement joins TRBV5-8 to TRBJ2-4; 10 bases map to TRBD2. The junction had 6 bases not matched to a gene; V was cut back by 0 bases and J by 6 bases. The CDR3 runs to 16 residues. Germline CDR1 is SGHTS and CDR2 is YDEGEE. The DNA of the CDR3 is TGTGCCAGCAGCTTGGCAGGTAGCGGGGGGCGAAACATTCAGTACTTC. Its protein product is CASSLAGSGGRNIQYF.

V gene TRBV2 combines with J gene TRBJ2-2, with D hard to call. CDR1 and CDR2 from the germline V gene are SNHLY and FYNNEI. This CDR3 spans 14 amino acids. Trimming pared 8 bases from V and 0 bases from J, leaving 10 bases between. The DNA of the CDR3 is TGTGCCAGCGGGTTTTTAGCGAACACCGGGGAGCTGTTTTTT. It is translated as CASGFLANTGELFF.

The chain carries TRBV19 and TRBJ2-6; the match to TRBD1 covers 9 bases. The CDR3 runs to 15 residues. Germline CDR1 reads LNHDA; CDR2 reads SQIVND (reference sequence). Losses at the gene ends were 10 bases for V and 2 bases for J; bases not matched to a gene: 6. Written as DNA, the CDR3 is TGTGCCACCGGGACAGGGTCTGCTGGGGCCAACGTCCTGACTTTC. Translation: CATGTGSAGANVLTF.

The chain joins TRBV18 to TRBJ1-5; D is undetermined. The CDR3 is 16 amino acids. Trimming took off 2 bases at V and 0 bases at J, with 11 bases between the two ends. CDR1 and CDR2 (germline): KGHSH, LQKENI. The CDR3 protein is CASSPFPPGSNQPQHF. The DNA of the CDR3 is TGTGCCAGCTCACCATTTCCTCCTGGTAGCAATCAGCCCCAGCATTTT.

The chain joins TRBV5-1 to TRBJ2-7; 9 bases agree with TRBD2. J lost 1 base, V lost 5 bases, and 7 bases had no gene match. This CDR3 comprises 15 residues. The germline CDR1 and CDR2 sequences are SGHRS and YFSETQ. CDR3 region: CASSWLAGLSYEQYF. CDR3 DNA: TGCGCCAGCAGTTGGCTAGCGGGGTTATCCTACGAGCAGTACTTC.